Described below is a single TCR beta chain sequence and its context. These data originate in a study of T cells in tumors after PD-1 blockade. V was shortened by 9 bases and J by 4 bases, with 14 bases between the two germline ends. Germline lookup yields CDR1 KGHDR and CDR2 SFDVKD. The CDR3 loop spans 13 amino acids. This table comes from immunoSEQ multiplex PCR, and its TCRdb copy is limited to in-frame clones, with some not included. This sample carries just under 65,000 clones, approximately 79% of them seen once, and the ten largest clones take roughly 4.7%. The TCR was taken from a human donor with basal cell carcinoma. Sequencing used PBMCs, obtained after anti-PD-1 treatment. The chain employs TRBV24-1 and TRBJ1-2; tentatively, D is TRBD1 (5 bases). CDR3 sequence (DNA): TGTGCCACCGAAGGGGCTCGGGGCTATGGCTACACCTTC. Its protein product is CATEGARGYGYTF.